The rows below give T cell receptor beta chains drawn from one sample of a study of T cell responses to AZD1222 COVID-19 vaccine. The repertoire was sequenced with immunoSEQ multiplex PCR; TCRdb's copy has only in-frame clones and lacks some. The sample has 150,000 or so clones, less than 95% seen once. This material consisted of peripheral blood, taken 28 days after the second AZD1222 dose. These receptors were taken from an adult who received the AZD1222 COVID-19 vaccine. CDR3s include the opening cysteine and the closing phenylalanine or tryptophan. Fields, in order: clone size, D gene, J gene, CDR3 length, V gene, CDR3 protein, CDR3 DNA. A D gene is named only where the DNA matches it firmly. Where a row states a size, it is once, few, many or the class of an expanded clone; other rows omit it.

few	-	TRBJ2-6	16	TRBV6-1	CASSEPGLSGANVLTF	TGTGCCAGCAGTGAACCTGGGTTGTCTGGGGCCAACGTCCTGACTTTC
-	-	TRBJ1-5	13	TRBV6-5	CASTPQGNQPQHF	TGTGCCAGCACCCCTCAGGGCAATCAGCCCCAGCATTTT
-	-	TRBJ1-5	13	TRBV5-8	CASSFTGRKPQHF	TGTGCCAGCAGCTTCACAGGGCGTAAGCCCCAGCATTTT
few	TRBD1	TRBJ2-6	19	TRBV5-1	CASSLQGQSSSSGANVLTF	TGCGCCAGCAGCTTGCAGGGACAGTCAAGCAGCTCTGGGGCCAACGTCCTGACTTTC
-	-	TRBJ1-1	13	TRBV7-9	CASLGVVGTEAFF	TGTGCCAGCCTAGGTGTGGTGGGCACTGAAGCTTTCTTT
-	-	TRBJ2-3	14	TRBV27	CASTPLGSTDTQYF	TGTGCCAGCACCCCATTGGGAAGCACAGATACGCAGTATTTT
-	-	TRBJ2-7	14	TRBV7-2	CASSPLAGSYEQYF	TGTGCCAGCAGCCCCCTTGCGGGGTCCTACGAGCAGTACTTC
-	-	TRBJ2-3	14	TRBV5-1	CASSLLRGTDTQYF	TGCGCCAGCAGCTTGTTGCGGGGCACAGATACGCAGTATTTT
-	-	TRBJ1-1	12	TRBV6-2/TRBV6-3	CASSLRSTEAFF	TGTGCCAGCAGTTTGCGTTCCACTGAAGCTTTCTTT
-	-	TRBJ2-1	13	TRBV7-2	CASSSQRRNEQFF	TGTGCCAGCAGCTCCCAGCGGCGGAATGAGCAGTTCTTC